Listed below are T cell receptor beta chains from one sample, sequenced in a study of vaccination and CD4 T cells after COVID-19. TCRdb called the PCR reads again in MiXCR, with one record for every CDR3 protein. The table includes around 12,000 distinct CDR3 sequences, roughly three fifths detected once. These TCRs' antigens remain unknown. Sequencing input: CD4+ T cells from blood, cultured in vitro. These receptor sequences come from a human donor who had recovered from COVID-19. Each CDR3 is given with its conserved first and last residue. The D gene is left open where the match is weak. Expanded clones get a size class; other rows say once, few or many, or leave the size out.

J gene: TRBJ2-3; V gene: TRBV19; D gene: TRBD2; clone size: .; CDR3 DNA: TGTGCCACAAGGACTAGCGGGGGCTCGGATACGCAGTATTTT; CDR3 protein: CATRTSGGSDTQYF
J gene: TRBJ1-6; V gene: TRBV6-1; D gene: TRBD1; clone size: .; CDR3 DNA: TGTGCCAGCAGCCCAAGATCGGACAGGAGGTCACCCCTCCACTTT; CDR3 protein: CASSPRSDRRSPLHF
J gene: TRBJ2-7; V gene: TRBV7-9; D gene: .; clone size: few; CDR3 DNA: TGTGCCAGCAGCCCCGACACTTTCTCCTACGAGCAGTACTTC; CDR3 protein: CASSPDTFSYEQYF
J gene: TRBJ1-5; V gene: TRBV7-9; D gene: .; clone size: few; CDR3 DNA: TGTGCCAGCAGCTTACAGGGGATCGGGCCCCAGCATTTT; CDR3 protein: CASSLQGIGPQHF
J gene: TRBJ1-1; V gene: TRBV6-2/TRBV6-3; D gene: .; clone size: .; CDR3 DNA: TGTGCCAGCCGGGGGGGGAACACTGAAGCTTTCTTT; CDR3 protein: CASRGGNTEAFF
J gene: TRBJ2-7; V gene: TRBV7-9; D gene: TRBD1; clone size: .; CDR3 DNA: TGTGCCAGCAGCTTCCTCGACCCCGGGACAGGGGGCTACGAGCAGTACTTC; CDR3 protein: CASSFLDPGTGGYEQYF
J gene: TRBJ2-1; V gene: TRBV20-1; D gene: TRBD1; clone size: .; CDR3 DNA: TGCAGTGCCCAACGCCGACAGGGGGCGGATGAGCAGTTCTTC; CDR3 protein: CSAQRRQGADEQFF
J gene: TRBJ2-7; V gene: TRBV28; D gene: .; clone size: once; CDR3 DNA: TGTGCCAGCAGCCGAGCAGGGGGGAGCTCCTACGAGCAGTACTTC; CDR3 protein: CASSRAGGSSYEQYF
J gene: TRBJ2-6; V gene: TRBV27; D gene: .; clone size: .; CDR3 DNA: TGTGCCAGCAGTTTATATACAGGTCGGAACTCTGGGGCCAACGTCCTGACTTTC; CDR3 protein: CASSLYTGRNSGANVLTF
J gene: TRBJ2-1; V gene: TRBV19; D gene: TRBD2; clone size: .; CDR3 DNA: TGTGCCAGTAGTATAAGGACTAGCAGCCACAATGAGCAGTTCTTC; CDR3 protein: CASSIRTSSHNEQFF
J gene: TRBJ2-7; V gene: TRBV20-1; D gene: .; clone size: .; CDR3 DNA: TGCAGTGCTCGTATCTACTTCTACGAGCAGTACTTC; CDR3 protein: CSARIYFYEQYF
J gene: TRBJ1-5; V gene: TRBV7-8; D gene: TRBD1; clone size: .; CDR3 DNA: TGTGCCAGCAGCCCGGTGGGACAGGGCAATCAGCCCCAGCATTTT; CDR3 protein: CASSPVGQGNQPQHF
J gene: TRBJ1-3; V gene: TRBV6-1; D gene: .; clone size: few; CDR3 DNA: TGTGCCAGCAGCCGGGGGGAAAGCTCTGGAAACACCATATATTTT; CDR3 protein: CASSRGESSGNTIYF
J gene: TRBJ2-2; V gene: TRBV11-3; D gene: .; clone size: .; CDR3 DNA: TGTGCCAGCAGCTCTAATACCGGGGAGCTGTTTTTT; CDR3 protein: CASSSNTGELFF
J gene: TRBJ2-3; V gene: TRBV2; D gene: .; clone size: .; CDR3 DNA: TGTGCCAGCGAACAAGGGAAGTTTACCCCCACAGATACGCAGTATTTT; CDR3 protein: CASEQGKFTPTDTQYF
J gene: TRBJ2-5; V gene: TRBV30; D gene: .; clone size: few; CDR3 DNA: TGTGCCTGGACTAATCAGGGGGGGGAGACCCAGTACTTC; CDR3 protein: CAWTNQGGETQYF
J gene: TRBJ2-3; V gene: TRBV20-1; D gene: TRBD2; clone size: .; CDR3 DNA: TGCAGTGCCAGGGGGCAGGGGCTAGCGGGAGGGCCTTTAACAGATACGCAGTATTTT; CDR3 protein: CSARGQGLAGGPLTDTQYF
J gene: TRBJ2-2; V gene: TRBV6-1; D gene: .; clone size: .; CDR3 DNA: TGTGCCACCCAAGACAGGCCTTCGAACACCGGGGAGCTGTTTTTT; CDR3 protein: CATQDRPSNTGELFF
J gene: TRBJ2-5; V gene: TRBV7-9; D gene: .; clone size: .; CDR3 DNA: TGTGCCAGCAGCTTATATGAGGGAACGGAGACCCAGTACTTC; CDR3 protein: CASSLYEGTETQYF
J gene: TRBJ2-3; V gene: TRBV25-1; D gene: TRBD2; clone size: once; CDR3 DNA: TGTGCCAGCAGTATTGGGACTAGCGGGAGACCAGATACGCAGTATTTT; CDR3 protein: CASSIGTSGRPDTQYF
J gene: TRBJ1-5; V gene: TRBV30; D gene: .; clone size: few; CDR3 DNA: TGTGCCTGGAGTGCGATAGGAGGCAATCAGCCCCAGCATTTT; CDR3 protein: CAWSAIGGNQPQHF
J gene: TRBJ2-7; V gene: TRBV6-1; D gene: TRBD1; clone size: few; CDR3 DNA: TGTGCCAGCAGAGCTCTGACAAAAGCCGGGACAGGGCAGTACTTC; CDR3 protein: CASRALTKAGTGQYF
J gene: TRBJ2-2; V gene: TRBV20-1; D gene: .; clone size: few; CDR3 DNA: TGCAGTGCTAGAGGCCCCAGGTCACAGAACACCGGGGAGCTGTTTTTT; CDR3 protein: CSARGPRSQNTGELFF
J gene: TRBJ2-5; V gene: TRBV28; D gene: .; clone size: .; CDR3 DNA: TGTGCCAGCACCACCCAGGGGGGACCACCACGGACTTGGTACTTC; CDR3 protein: CASTTQGGPPRTWYF
J gene: TRBJ2-2; V gene: TRBV7-3; D gene: TRBD1; clone size: .; CDR3 DNA: TGTGCCAGCAGCCAGCACAGGGGCACCGGGGAGCTGTTTTTT; CDR3 protein: CASSQHRGTGELFF
J gene: TRBJ2-1; V gene: TRBV7-3; D gene: .; clone size: few; CDR3 DNA: TGTGCCAGCAGCTTAAGTGGGCAGGGCTCCAATGAGCAGTTCTTC; CDR3 protein: CASSLSGQGSNEQFF
J gene: TRBJ2-1; V gene: TRBV5-4; D gene: TRBD2; clone size: once; CDR3 DNA: TGTGCCAGCAGCGGAGGGACTAGCGGAGGCCCCCGCTCCTACAATGAGCAGTTCTTC; CDR3 protein: CASSGGTSGGPRSYNEQFF
J gene: TRBJ1-2; V gene: TRBV2; D gene: .; clone size: .; CDR3 DNA: TGTGCCAGCATCTGGAGACTGGCGGGTGGCTACACCTTC; CDR3 protein: CASIWRLAGGYTF
J gene: TRBJ1-1; V gene: TRBV27; D gene: .; clone size: .; CDR3 DNA: TGTGCCAGCAGTGCCCCAGGGCTATTGAACACTGAAGCTTTCTTT; CDR3 protein: CASSAPGLLNTEAFF
J gene: TRBJ2-5; V gene: TRBV2; D gene: .; clone size: .; CDR3 DNA: TGTGCCAGCAGTGATCTAGAGACCCAGTACTTC; CDR3 protein: CASSDLETQYF
J gene: TRBJ2-2; V gene: TRBV7-2; D gene: TRBD2; clone size: once; CDR3 DNA: TGTGCCAGCAGCCCCCAAGCGGGAGCTAACACCGGGGAGCTGTTTTTT; CDR3 protein: CASSPQAGANTGELFF
J gene: TRBJ2-5; V gene: TRBV20-1; D gene: .; clone size: .; CDR3 DNA: TGCAGTGCTAGGGGGATTTATTACGAGACCCAGTACTTC; CDR3 protein: CSARGIYYETQYF
J gene: TRBJ2-2; V gene: TRBV7-9; D gene: .; clone size: .; CDR3 DNA: TGTGCCAGCAGCTTAGCGGGGCCTACTGTGCGGGGGGAGCTGTTTTTT; CDR3 protein: CASSLAGPTVRGELFF
J gene: TRBJ2-3; V gene: TRBV18; D gene: .; clone size: .; CDR3 DNA: TGTGCCAGCTCACGCCCCAGCACAGATACGCAGTATTTT; CDR3 protein: CASSRPSTDTQYF
J gene: TRBJ1-5; V gene: TRBV7-2; D gene: .; clone size: few; CDR3 DNA: TGTGCCAGCAGCCCCTCATTCGGTAGCAATCAGCCCCAGCATTTT; CDR3 protein: CASSPSFGSNQPQHF
J gene: TRBJ1-5; V gene: TRBV19; D gene: .; clone size: few; CDR3 DNA: TGTGCCAGTAGTATGGAGACGGTAAGCAATCAGCCCCAGCATTTT; CDR3 protein: CASSMETVSNQPQHF
J gene: TRBJ2-7; V gene: TRBV19; D gene: TRBD2; clone size: .; CDR3 DNA: TGTGCCAGTACCCGAGCGGGAGGTTCTATCCACGAGCAGTACTTC; CDR3 protein: CASTRAGGSIHEQYF
J gene: TRBJ2-7; V gene: TRBV6-1; D gene: .; clone size: few; CDR3 DNA: TGTGCCAGCAGTGAACAGTTCGGGACTTACGAGCAGTACTTC; CDR3 protein: CASSEQFGTYEQYF
J gene: TRBJ2-7; V gene: TRBV2; D gene: .; clone size: .; CDR3 DNA: TGTGCCAGCAGTGAAGGCGGGAACTTTGAGCAGTACTTC; CDR3 protein: CASSEGGNFEQYF
J gene: TRBJ1-5; V gene: TRBV20-1; D gene: .; clone size: .; CDR3 DNA: TGCAGTGCCCCGGCCCAGGACAGTAGCAATCAGCCCCAGCATTTT; CDR3 protein: CSAPAQDSSNQPQHF
J gene: TRBJ1-4; V gene: TRBV20-1; D gene: TRBD1; clone size: .; CDR3 DNA: TGCAGTGCTCCGACAGGGGGATTAGAAAAACTGTTTTTT; CDR3 protein: CSAPTGGLEKLFF
J gene: TRBJ1-2; V gene: TRBV6-1; D gene: .; clone size: few; CDR3 DNA: TGTGCCAGCAGTACCTCAGAGTTCGGCTACACCTTC; CDR3 protein: CASSTSEFGYTF
J gene: TRBJ2-5; V gene: TRBV10-1; D gene: .; clone size: .; CDR3 DNA: TGCGCCAGCAGTGAGACAGGGGAGACCCAGTACTTC; CDR3 protein: CASSETGETQYF
J gene: TRBJ2-7; V gene: TRBV5-4; D gene: .; clone size: .; CDR3 DNA: TGTGCCAGCAGCTTGGCCGGGGGTAAGCAGTACTTC; CDR3 protein: CASSLAGGKQYF